One T cell receptor (beta chain) is described in this entry. Its specificity is unknown. The data derive from a study of cytotoxic CD8 clonotypes in ibrutinib-treated CLL. Points from the study as a whole: Higher circulating CD8+ T-cell counts strongly accompanied higher baseline clonality, above age-matched healthy donors.

The protocol was immunoSEQ multiplex PCR, while the TCRdb copy is restricted to in-frame clones and leaves out a portion. This sample has some 200,000 clones, with approximately 70% found just once. The specimen comprised PBMCs, sampled after 12 months of ibrutinib treatment. The source of this sequence is a human donor with chronic lymphocytic leukemia.

The CDR3 nucleotides read TGCGCCAGCAGCCAGGACTGGGGGAAACCCTATGGCTACACCTTC. Amino acid sequence: CASSQDWGKPYGYTF. This rearrangement joins TRBV4-1 to TRBJ1-2, with D perhaps TRBD1 (5 bases). The germline gives CDR1 MGHRA, CDR2 YSYEKL. This CDR3 is built from 15 residues. Trimming stripped 3 bases from V and 4 bases from J, with 15 bases between.